These 4 T cell receptor beta chains were all obtained from the same sample, sequenced in a study of blood T cell repertoires in COVID-19. Libraries were prepared by immunoSEQ multiplex PCR; TCRdb keeps only in-frame clonotypes and omits some of them. The data contain some 220,000 clones, around 90% of them seen just once; the ten biggest clones take up 0.8% to 0.95%. Sequenced input: peripheral blood. The receptors shown here come from a man in his thirties or forties with COVID-19, enrolled during active disease.

The chain employs TRBV28 and TRBJ1-6; tentative D call: TRBD1 (5 bases). CDR3 length: 12 residues. Trimming cost V 8 bases and J 14 bases, with 16 bases left between them. Germline values: CDR1 MDHEN, CDR2 SYDVKM. The CDR3 DNA is TGTGCCAGCCGACCGACAGCCGGCACCCTCCACTTT. Amino acids: CASRPTAGTLHF.

V and J are TRBV2 and TRBJ1-6; D might be TRBD1 (6 bases). The germline gives CDR1 SNHLY, CDR2 FYNNEI. V lost 6 bases to trimming and J lost 5 bases, with 11 bases between them. This CDR3 region has 14 residues. CDR3 nucleotides: TGTGCCAGCAGCCCCAGACAGGATAATTCACCCCTCCACTTT. It translates to CASSPRQDNSPLHF. The complete variable domain, with remaining parts taken from reference TRBV2 and TRBJ1-6, reads EPEVTQTPSHQVTQMGQEVILRCVPISNHLYFYWYRQILGQKVEFLVSFYNNEISEKSEIFDDQFSVERPDGSNFTLKIRSTKLEDSAMYFCASSPRQDNSPLHFGNGTRLTVT.

This clone was observed a single time. The rearrangement uses TRBV11-2 and TRBJ2-3; 11 bases line up with TRBD2. The junction had 8 bases not matched to a gene; V was cut back by 5 bases and J by 4 bases. The germline V gene encodes CDR1 SGHAT and CDR2 FQNNGV. The CDR3 is made up of 16 amino acids. CDR3 sequence (DNA): TGTGCCAGCAGCCCACTAGCGGGGGAAGGGGCAGATACGCAGTATTTT. It translates to CASSPLAGEGADTQYF.

The chain combines TRBV5-6 with TRBJ1-1; D is possibly TRBD1 (6 bases). The CDR3 has 18 amino acids. CDR1 and CDR2 (germline): SGHDT, YYEEEE. V lost 0 bases to trimming and J lost 3 bases, with 21 bases between them. This chain's CDR3 is CASSLGPSRQYRDTEAFF. DNA of the CDR3: TGTGCCAGCAGCTTGGGCCCATCTCGCCAATACAGGGACACTGAAGCTTTCTTT.